This TCR beta chain was found in a study of response to subunit inactivated influenza vaccine. CDR1 LGHNA and CDR2 YNFKEQ come from the germline V gene. CDR3 length equals 15 residues. Trimming shortened V by 0 bases and J by 2 bases, and 10 bases separated the two germline ends. A few counts support this clonotype. The antigen is undetermined. Each CDR3 protein is one row after TCRdb ran MiXCR on the RT-PCR reads. There are about 780,000 distinct CDR3 sequences in the sample; about a fifth occur only once, and roughly 11% lies in the top ten. Overall study findings and caveats: T cells newly recruited by each seasonal influenza vaccination are few, the authors suggested.

The chain couples TRBV4-2 to TRBJ1-1; D is perhaps TRBD1 (5 bases). This sequence originates from a man between 45 and 60 years old who received an inactivated influenza vaccine. The specimen was PBMCs from blood, collected about 5 days after vaccination. Written as DNA, the CDR3 is TGTGCCAGCAGCCAAGATGCAAGGGGAAACACTGAAGCTTTCTTT. Amino acid sequence: CASSQDARGNTEAFF.